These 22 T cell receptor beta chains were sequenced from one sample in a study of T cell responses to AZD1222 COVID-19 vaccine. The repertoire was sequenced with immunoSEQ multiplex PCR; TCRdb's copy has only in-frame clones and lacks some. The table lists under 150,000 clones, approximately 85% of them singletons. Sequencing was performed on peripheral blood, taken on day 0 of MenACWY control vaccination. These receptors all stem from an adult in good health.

The DNA for the CDR3 is TGTGCCAGCAGCCGCGGGGCCAATGAGCAGTTCTTC. This codes for CASSRGANEQFF. V usage is TRBV3-1 (or the pseudogene TRBV3-2) and J usage is TRBJ2-1, with D possibly TRBD2 on 6 matching bases. The V end was cut by 4 bases, the J end by 6 bases, with 7 bases between. The CDR3 is made up of 12 amino acids. The germline V gene encodes CDR1 LGHDT and CDR2 YNNKEL (reference sequence).

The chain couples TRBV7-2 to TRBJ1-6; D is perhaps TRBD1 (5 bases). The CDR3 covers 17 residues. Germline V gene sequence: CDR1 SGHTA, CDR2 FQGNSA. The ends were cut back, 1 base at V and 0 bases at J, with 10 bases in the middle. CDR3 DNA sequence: TGTGCCAGCAGCTTAGGACCAGGGAGCTCCTATAATTCACCCCTCCACTTT. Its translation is CASSLGPGSSYNSPLHF.

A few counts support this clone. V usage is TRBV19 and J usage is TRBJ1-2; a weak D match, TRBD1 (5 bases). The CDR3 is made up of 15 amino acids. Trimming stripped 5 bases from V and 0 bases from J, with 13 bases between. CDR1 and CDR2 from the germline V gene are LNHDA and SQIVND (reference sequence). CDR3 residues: CASSLPTVTNYGYTF. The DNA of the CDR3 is TGTGCCAGTAGTTTGCCGACAGTCACTAACTATGGCTACACCTTC.

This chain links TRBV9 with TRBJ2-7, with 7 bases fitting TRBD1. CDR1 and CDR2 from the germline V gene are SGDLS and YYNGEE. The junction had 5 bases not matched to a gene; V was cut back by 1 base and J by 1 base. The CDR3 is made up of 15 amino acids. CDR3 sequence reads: CASSVSPGQSYEQYF. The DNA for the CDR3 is TGTGCCAGCAGCGTATCCCCGGGACAGTCCTACGAGCAGTACTTC.

CDR3 bases: TGTGCCGGCAAGACTCGAGGGGGCAATCAGCCCCAGCATTTT. It encodes CAGKTRGGNQPQHF. The chain recombines TRBV21-1 with TRBJ1-5. TRBV21-1 is a listed pseudogene. The CDR3 is 14 amino acids.

The CDR3 coding sequence is TGTGCCAGCAGCTCCGCGGGGGGTTTCGGGGAGACCCAGTACTTC. This encodes CASSSAGGFGETQYF. The V gene is TRBV7-2, the J gene TRBJ2-5; 8 bases agree with TRBD2. Trimming removed 4 bases from V and 5 bases from J; junction bases left unmatched: 9. CDR3 length: 15 residues. The germline CDR1 and CDR2 sequences are SGHTA and FQGNSA.

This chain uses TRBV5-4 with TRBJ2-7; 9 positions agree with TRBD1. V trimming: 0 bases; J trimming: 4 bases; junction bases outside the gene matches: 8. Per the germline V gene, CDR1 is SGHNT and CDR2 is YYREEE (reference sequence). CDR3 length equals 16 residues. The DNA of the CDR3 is TGTGCCAGCAGCTTGGGACAGGGGGGGACTGGTTACGAGCAGTACTTC. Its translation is CASSLGQGGTGYEQYF. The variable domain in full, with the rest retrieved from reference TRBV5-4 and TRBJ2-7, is ETGVTQSPTHLIKTRGQQVTLRCSSQSGHNTVSWYQQALGQGPQFIFQYYREEENGRGNFPPRFSGLQFPNYSSELNVNALELDDSALYLCASSLGQGGTGYEQYFGPGTRLTVT.

The CDR3, as DNA: TGTGCCAGCAGCTCGCCAGACTACTACAATGAGCAGTTCTTC. This encodes CASSSPDYYNEQFF. The gene calls are TRBV11-2 and TRBJ2-1; the D gene is possibly TRBD2 (5 bases). This CDR3 contains 14 residues. Germline lookup yields CDR1 SGHAT and CDR2 FQNNGV. Trimming left V 4 bases short and J 3 bases short, with 10 bases between.

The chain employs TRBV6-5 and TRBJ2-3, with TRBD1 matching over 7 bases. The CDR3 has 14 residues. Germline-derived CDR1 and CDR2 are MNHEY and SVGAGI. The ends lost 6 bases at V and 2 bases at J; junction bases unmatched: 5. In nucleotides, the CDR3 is TGTGCCAGCAGGTTGACAGGGAACACAGATACGCAGTATTTT. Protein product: CASRLTGNTDTQYF.

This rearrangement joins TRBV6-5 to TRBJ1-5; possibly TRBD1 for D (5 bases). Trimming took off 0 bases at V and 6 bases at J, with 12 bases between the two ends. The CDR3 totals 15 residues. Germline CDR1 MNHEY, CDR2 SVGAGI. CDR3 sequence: CASSYSGGAPQPQHF. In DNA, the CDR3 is TGTGCCAGCAGTTACTCGGGCGGGGCACCTCAGCCCCAGCATTTT.

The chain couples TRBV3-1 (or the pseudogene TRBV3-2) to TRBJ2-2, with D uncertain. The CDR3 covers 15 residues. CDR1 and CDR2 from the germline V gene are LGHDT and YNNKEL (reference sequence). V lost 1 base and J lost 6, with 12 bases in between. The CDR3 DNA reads TGTGCCAGCAGCCAAGTCGGCGCGGTGGCCGGGGAGCTGTTTTTT. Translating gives CASSQVGAVAGELFF.

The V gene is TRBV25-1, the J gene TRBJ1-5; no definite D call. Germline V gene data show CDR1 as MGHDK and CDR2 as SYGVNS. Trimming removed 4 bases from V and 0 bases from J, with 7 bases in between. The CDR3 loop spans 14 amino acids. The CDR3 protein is CASSVWYSNQPQHF. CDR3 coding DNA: TGTGCCAGCAGTGTGTGGTATAGCAATCAGCCCCAGCATTTT.

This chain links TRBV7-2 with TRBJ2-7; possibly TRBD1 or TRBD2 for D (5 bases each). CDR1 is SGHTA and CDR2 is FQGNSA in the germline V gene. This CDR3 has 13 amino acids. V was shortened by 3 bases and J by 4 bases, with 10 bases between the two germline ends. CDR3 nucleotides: TGTGCCAGCAGCTTTCGGGACGGGTACGAGCAGTACTTC. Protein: CASSFRDGYEQYF.

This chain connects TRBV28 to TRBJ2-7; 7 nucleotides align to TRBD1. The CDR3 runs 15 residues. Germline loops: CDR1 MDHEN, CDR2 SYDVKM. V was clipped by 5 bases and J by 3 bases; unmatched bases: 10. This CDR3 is CASSGTGTANYEQYF. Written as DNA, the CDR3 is TGTGCCAGCAGTGGCACCGGGACAGCCAACTACGAGCAGTACTTC.

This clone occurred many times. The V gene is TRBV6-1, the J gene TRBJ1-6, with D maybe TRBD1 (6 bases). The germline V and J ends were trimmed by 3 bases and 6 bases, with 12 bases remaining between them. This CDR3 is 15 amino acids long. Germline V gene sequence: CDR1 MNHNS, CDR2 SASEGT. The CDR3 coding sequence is TGTGCCAGCAGTGATCTAGAGGGGGTTAATTCACCCCTCCACTTT. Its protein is CASSDLEGVNSPLHF.

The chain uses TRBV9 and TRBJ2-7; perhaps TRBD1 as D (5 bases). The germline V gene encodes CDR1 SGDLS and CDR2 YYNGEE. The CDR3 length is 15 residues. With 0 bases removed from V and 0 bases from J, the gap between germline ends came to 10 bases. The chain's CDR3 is CASSVDTGNSYEQYF. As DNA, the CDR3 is TGTGCCAGCAGCGTAGATACAGGTAACTCCTACGAGCAGTACTTC. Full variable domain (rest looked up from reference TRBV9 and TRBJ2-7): DSGVTQTPKHLITATGQRVTLRCSPRSGDLSVYWYQQSLDQGLQFLIQYYNGEERAKGNILERFSAQQFPDLHSELNLSSLELGDSALYFCASSVDTGNSYEQYFGPGTRLTVT.

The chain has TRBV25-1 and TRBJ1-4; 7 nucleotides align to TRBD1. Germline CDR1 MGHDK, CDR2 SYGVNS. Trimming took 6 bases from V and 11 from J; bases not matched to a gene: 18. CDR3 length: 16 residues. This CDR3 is CASSDDREGGFGKLFF. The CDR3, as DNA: TGTGCCAGCAGCGACGACAGGGAAGGGGGCTTCGGTAAACTGTTTTTT.

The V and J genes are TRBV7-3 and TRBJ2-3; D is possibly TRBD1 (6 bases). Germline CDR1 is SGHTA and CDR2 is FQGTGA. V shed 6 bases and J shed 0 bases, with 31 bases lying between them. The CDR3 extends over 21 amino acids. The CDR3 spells CASSLRGGGGLFPSSTDTQYF. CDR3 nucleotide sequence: TGTGCCAGCAGTCTCCGCGGCGGTGGGGGCCTGTTTCCCTCTAGCACAGATACGCAGTATTTT.

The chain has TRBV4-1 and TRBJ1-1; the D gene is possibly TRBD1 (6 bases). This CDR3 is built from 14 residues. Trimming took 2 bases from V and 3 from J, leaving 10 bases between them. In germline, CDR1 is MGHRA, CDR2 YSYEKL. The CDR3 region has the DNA TGCGCCAGCAGCCAACAGGGGAGGGACACTGAAGCTTTCTTT. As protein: CASSQQGRDTEAFF.

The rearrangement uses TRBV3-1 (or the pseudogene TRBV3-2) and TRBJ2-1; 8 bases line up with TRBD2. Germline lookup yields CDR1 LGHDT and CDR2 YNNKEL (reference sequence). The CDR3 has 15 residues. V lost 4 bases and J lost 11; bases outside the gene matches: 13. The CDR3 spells CASSPSQTRGVQQFF. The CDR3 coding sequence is TGTGCCAGCAGCCCCTCCCAGACGCGGGGGGTACAGCAGTTCTTC.

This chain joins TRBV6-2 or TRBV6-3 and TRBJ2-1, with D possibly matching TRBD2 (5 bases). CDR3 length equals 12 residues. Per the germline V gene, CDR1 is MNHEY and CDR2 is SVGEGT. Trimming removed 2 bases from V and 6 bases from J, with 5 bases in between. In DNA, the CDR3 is TGTGCCAGCAGTTACGAGGGCAATGAGCAGTTCTTC. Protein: CASSYEGNEQFF.

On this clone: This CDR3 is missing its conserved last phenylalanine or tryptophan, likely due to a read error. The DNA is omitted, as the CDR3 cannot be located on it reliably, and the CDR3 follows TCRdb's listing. CDR3 protein: CASSLSGGVLFI. The rearrangement joins TRBV12-3 or TRBV12-4 to TRBJ1-4. A total of 12 residues make up the CDR3, ends included.